This T cell receptor beta chain was documented in a study of blood T cell repertoires in COVID-19. Whole-study context: From T cells, B-cell-depleted T cells, or PBMCs came the material, which was cDNA or gDNA.

Measured with immunoSEQ multiplex PCR; TCRdb has only the in-frame clones, and not every one. The sample lists approximately 180,000 clones; roughly 91% were seen once. The CDR3 sequence is 16 residues long. V gave up 5 bases and J gave up 6 bases; unmatched junction bases: 13. Germline-derived CDR1 and CDR2 are PRHDT and FYEKMQ (reference sequence). Input material: peripheral blood. The sequence was collected from a human donor in a cohort sampled during active COVID-19. This sequence joins TRBV13 and TRBJ2-3; 8 nucleotides match TRBD2. As DNA, the CDR3 is TGTGCCAGCAGCCGGCTAGGGACTAGGGTCGGCGATACGCAGTATTTT. Translation gives CASSRLGTRVGDTQYF.